The 17 T cell receptor beta chains reported below all come from one sample, sequenced in a study of blood T cells in healthy people across ages. A second PCR, run for roughly 7 to 12 cycles, used a sample-barcoded 5' primer plus a J-beta primer mix. Each CDR3 protein gets one entry after TCRdb re-called the 5' RACE reads with MiXCR. The table shows 650,000 to 700,000 distinct CDR3 sequences, with less than 40% occurring only once. Sequencing input: blood. These receptors originate from a woman older than 75 in good health.

Concerning this clonotype: A junction boundary mismatches the germline segment, possibly from a read error. The chain combines TRBV29-1 with TRBJ2-5; 8 nucleotides agree with TRBD1. Germline V CDR1 and CDR2: SQVTM, ANQGSEA. This CDR3 is 12 amino acids long. The CDR3 sequence is CSTRQGQETQHF. CDR3 bases: TGCAGCACGAGACAGGGGCAAGAGACCCAGCACTTC. Supplemented by reference TRBV29-1 and TRBJ2-5, the full variable domain reads SAVISQKPSRDICQRGTSLTIQCQVDSQVTMMFWYRQQPGQSLTLIATANQGSEATYESGFVIDKFPISRPNLTFSTLTVSNMSPEDSSIYLCSTRQGQETQHFGPGTRLLVL.

V gene TRBV5-1 combines with J gene TRBJ2-7; D is possibly TRBD2 (7 bases). Germline V lookup: CDR1 SGHRS, CDR2 YFSETQ. Trimming shortened V by 4 bases and J by 2 bases, and 16 bases separated the two germline ends. CDR3 length equals 15 residues. For the CDR3, the DNA is TGCGCCAGCAGCACCTTGGCGGGGGCCCCCTACGAGCAGTACTTC. Amino acid sequence: CASSTLAGAPYEQYF.

This clonotype came up a few times. The chain recombines TRBV28 with TRBJ1-2; maybe TRBD1 (5 bases). In germline, CDR1 is MDHEN, CDR2 SYDVKM. V lost 5 bases, J lost 8 bases, and 9 bases lay in between. This CDR3 is built from 11 residues. The CDR3: CASSPREGYTF. DNA for the CDR3: TGTGCCAGCAGTCCCAGGGAGGGCTACACCTTC.

The table lists this clonotype with many counts. V is TRBV7-2 and J is TRBJ2-4, with TRBD1 identical over 8 bases. With 5 bases clipped from V and 8 bases from J, the junction kept 8 bases outside the gene matches. Germline CDR1 reads SGHTA; CDR2 reads FQGNSA. The CDR3 loop spans 14 amino acids. CDR3 amino acids: CASSPPGGTDIQYF. Written as DNA, the CDR3 is TGTGCCAGCAGCCCCCCAGGGGGCACGGACATTCAGTACTTC.

This clonotype was recorded at least ten times. The chain joins TRBV4-2 to TRBJ2-1; tentative D call: TRBD2 (5 bases). The CDR3 loop spans 16 amino acids. Germline V gene data show CDR1 as LGHNA and CDR2 as YNFKEQ. The germline V and J ends were trimmed by 0 bases and 9 bases, with 18 bases remaining between them. CDR3 in amino acids: CASSQEVAGLSSEQFF. For the CDR3, the DNA is TGTGCCAGCAGCCAAGAAGTGGCGGGCCTGAGCAGTGAGCAGTTCTTC.

Concerning this clonotype itself: This may arise from a read error, as a much more abundant clone is one base away. The rearrangement joins TRBV28 to TRBJ2-3, with TRBD1 matching over 8 bases. The V gene end was trimmed by 3 bases and the J gene end by 6 bases; junction bases not matched to a gene: 5. The germline gives CDR1 MDHEN, CDR2 SYDVKM. The CDR3 runs to 14 residues. The CDR3 here is CASSFYRGYDTQYF. CDR3 nucleotide sequence: TGTGCCAGCAGTTTTTACAGGGGGTACGATACGCAGTATTTT.

The chain recombines TRBV20-1 with TRBJ1-1; 9 nucleotides agree with TRBD1. CDR3 length: 16 amino acids. V shed 3 bases, J shed 6 bases, and the junction held 14 bases outside the gene matches. The V gene's germline CDR1 is DFQATT and CDR2 SNEGSKA (reference sequence). CDR3 residues: CSARDTGTGLFAEAFF. The CDR3, as DNA: TGCAGTGCTAGGGACACCGGGACAGGGCTTTTTGCTGAAGCTTTCTTT.

This clonotype appeared many times. This chain uses TRBV4-1 with TRBJ2-6; D gene uncertain. Between the trimmed V and J ends, which lost 5 bases and 4 bases, there was a span of 15 bases. The CDR3 totals 16 residues. CDR1 is MGHRA and CDR2 is YSYEKL in the germline V gene. CDR3 DNA sequence: TGCGCCAGCAGCTTACAGTCCGCTGGCGGGGCCAACGTCCTGACTTTC. Protein sequence: CASSLQSAGGANVLTF.

The chain recombines TRBV20-1 with TRBJ2-3; 12 bases agree with TRBD2. The CDR3 consists of 19 residues. The ends lost 6 bases at V and 0 bases at J; junction bases unmatched: 16. Germline V CDR1 and CDR2: DFQATT, SNEGSKA (reference sequence). In DNA, the CDR3 is TGCAGTGCGGGACCCCTAGCGGGAGGGGCAAATCCTAGCACAGATACGCAGTATTTT. This gives the protein CSAGPLAGGANPSTDTQYF.

Ten or more counts support this clonotype. The rearrangement joins TRBV10-3 to TRBJ2-5; 9 bases are shared with TRBD1. This CDR3 has 14 amino acids. After removal of 11 bases from V and 2 bases from J, the junction contained 9 bases not matched to a gene. CDR1 and CDR2 from the germline V gene are ENHRY and SYGVKD. CDR3: CASGGQGRQETQYF. For the CDR3, the DNA is TGTGCCTCGGGAGGACAGGGGCGGCAAGAGACCCAGTACTTC.

This clonotype has a count of ten or more. The chain employs TRBV5-5 and TRBJ1-6; D gene unclear. Per germline, CDR1 SGHKS and CDR2 YYEKEE (reference sequence). With 0 bases removed from V and 8 bases from J, the gap between germline ends came to 3 bases. This CDR3 region has 12 residues. CDR3 region: CASSLDYSPLHF. CDR3 DNA sequence: TGTGCCAGCAGCTTGGATTATTCACCCCTCCACTTT. The variable domain in full, with the rest retrieved from reference TRBV5-5 and TRBJ1-6, is DAGVTQSPTHLIKTRGQQVTLRCSPISGHKSVSWYQQVLGQGPQFIFQYYEKEERGRGNFPDRFSARQFPNYSSELNVNALLLGDSALYLCASSLDYSPLHFGNGTRLTVT.

This sequence joins TRBV28 and TRBJ2-3, with unresolved D. Trimming left V 6 bases short and J 5 bases short, with 15 bases between. CDR1 MDHEN and CDR2 SYDVKM come from the germline V gene. This CDR3 contains 14 residues. The CDR3 coding sequence is TGTGCCAGCAGCTTACAAGGGTTGGGAGATACGCAGTATTTT. Its protein is CASSLQGLGDTQYF. Combining the CDR3 with reference TRBV28 and TRBJ2-3 gives the whole variable domain DVKVTQSSRYLVKRTGEKVFLECVQDMDHENMFWYRQDPGLGLRLIYFSYDVKMKEKGDIPEGYSVSREKKERFSLILESASTNQTSMYLCASSLQGLGDTQYFGPGTRLTVL.

Ten or more counts support this clonotype. This chain joins TRBV9 and TRBJ2-7; D possibly uses TRBD1 or TRBD2 (5 bases each). V shed 0 bases and J shed 5 bases, with 12 bases lying between them. There are 14 residues in the CDR3. CDR1 is SGDLS and CDR2 is YYNGEE in the germline V gene. CDR3 amino acids: CASSVEKGSNEQYF. The CDR3 DNA follows: TGTGCCAGCAGCGTAGAGAAGGGGAGCAACGAGCAGTACTTC.

The V call is TRBV5-1, the J call TRBJ2-4; 10 bases match TRBD2. V dropped 2 bases and J dropped 13; count of bases not matched to a gene: 12. Germline V lookup: CDR1 SGHRS, CDR2 YFSETQ. This CDR3 is 15 amino acids long. This CDR3 is CASSFSGTSAGEQYF. CDR3 nucleotide sequence: TGCGCCAGCAGCTTTTCCGGGACTAGCGCGGGGGAGCAGTACTTC.

This clonotype appeared many times. This chain connects TRBV4-1 to TRBJ1-2; no clear D. The germline V gene encodes CDR1 MGHRA and CDR2 YSYEKL. The CDR3 consists of 16 residues. Deletions cut 0 bases from V and 1 base from J, with 12 bases between. The DNA of the CDR3 is TGCGCCAGCAGCCAAGATCCCCTGCGTGTTAACTATGGCTACACCTTC. Amino acids: CASSQDPLRVNYGYTF.

This clonotype was recorded a few times. The rearrangement uses TRBV15 and TRBJ1-6; possibly TRBD1 for D (6 bases). There are 16 residues in the CDR3. Germline CDR1 and CDR2: LNHNV and YYDKDF (reference sequence). Trimming cost V 0 bases and J 7 bases, with 13 bases left between them. The CDR3 protein is CATSREGQLLNSPLHF. The DNA for the CDR3 is TGTGCCACCAGCAGAGAAGGACAGCTTTTGAATTCACCCCTCCACTTT.

The chain uses TRBV28 and TRBJ2-7; D unresolved. CDR3 length: 11 residues. In germline, CDR1 is MDHEN, CDR2 SYDVKM. V lost 4 bases and J lost 9, with 10 bases in between. The CDR3: CASSSDLRQYF. DNA of the CDR3: TGTGCCAGCAGTTCGGATTTACGGCAGTACTTC.